The clone carrying this TCR beta chain came up a few times. Its antigen remains unidentified. These data originate in a study of shared clonotypes between healthy human individuals. Across the study: Every donor yielded three CD4 naive, three CD4 memory, two CD8 naive and one CD8 memory plate.

Study-level results: The small donor group covered limited genetic and exposure diversity. Only blood samples were collected, and tissue repertoires likely differ. Naive subsets, compared against memory subsets, generally had larger estimated richness values.

Only in-frame clones appear in the TCRdb table, and some are missing; sequencing was by immunoSEQ multiplex PCR. Of over a million clones in the sample, 78% are singletons; the top ten hold 0.6% to 0.7%. Per germline, CDR1 SEHNR and CDR2 FQNEAQ (reference sequence). The CDR3 is made up of 17 amino acids. The V gene end was trimmed by 5 bases and the J gene end by 2 bases; junction bases not matched to a gene: 8. The clonotype comes from a man younger than 30 in good health. Some clones in this sample may be carry-over from other donors' samples. The sequenced material came from memory CD4+ T cells from PBMCs. Subset reported: CD45RA-negative fraction. The chain is built from TRBV7-9 and TRBJ1-4; TRBD1 agrees at 10 bases. The CDR3 nucleotides read TGTGCCAGCAGCGCCAGGGACAGGGGTACGACTAATGAAAAACTGTTTTTT. Protein: CASSARDRGTTNEKLFF.